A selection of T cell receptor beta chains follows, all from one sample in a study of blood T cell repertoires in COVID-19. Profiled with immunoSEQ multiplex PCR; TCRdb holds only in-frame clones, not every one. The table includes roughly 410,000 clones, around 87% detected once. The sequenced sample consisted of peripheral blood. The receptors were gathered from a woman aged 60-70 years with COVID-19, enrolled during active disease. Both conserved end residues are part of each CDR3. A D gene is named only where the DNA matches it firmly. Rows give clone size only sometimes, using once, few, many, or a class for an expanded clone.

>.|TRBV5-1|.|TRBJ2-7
CASSLETGAYEQYF
TGCGCCAGCAGCTTGGAGACAGGAGCCTACGAGCAGTACTTC
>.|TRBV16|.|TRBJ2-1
CASSQYSGVRDEQFF
TGTGCCAGCAGCCAATATTCTGGGGTCAGGGATGAGCAGTTCTTC
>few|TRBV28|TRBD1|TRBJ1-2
CASRTGAPANYGYTF
TGTGCCAGCCGGACAGGGGCTCCAGCTAACTATGGCTACACCTTC
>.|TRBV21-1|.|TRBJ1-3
CASSKVTGDGNTIYF
TGTGCCAGCAGCAAAGTGACAGGGGATGGAAACACCATATATTTT
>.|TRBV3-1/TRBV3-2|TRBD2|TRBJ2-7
CASSQGYRRTSGAYEQYF
TGTGCCAGCAGCCAAGGATATCGTCGGACTAGCGGGGCCTACGAGCAGTACTTC
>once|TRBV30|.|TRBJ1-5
CAWSVRSSGGNQPQHF
TGTGCCTGGAGTGTAAGGTCCTCGGGGGGGAATCAGCCCCAGCATTTT
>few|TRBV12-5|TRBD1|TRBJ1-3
CASGLAYLQGASGNTIYF
TGTGCTAGTGGTTTGGCCTACCTTCAGGGGGCATCTGGAAACACCATATATTTT
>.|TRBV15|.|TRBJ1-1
CATSSRLRGLRTGAFF
TGTGCCACCAGCAGTAGACTGAGGGGACTACGGACGGGCGCTTTCTTT
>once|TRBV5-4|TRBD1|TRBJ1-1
CASHRDRGWSEAFF
TGTGCCAGCCACCGGGACAGGGGTTGGTCAGAAGCTTTCTTT
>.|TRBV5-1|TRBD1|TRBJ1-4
CASSLQGQGAEKLFF
TGCGCCAGCAGCTTGCAGGGACAGGGAGCTGAAAAACTGTTTTTT
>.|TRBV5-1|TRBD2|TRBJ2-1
CASSLAGISYNEQFF
TGCGCCAGCAGCTTAGCGGGGATTTCGTACAATGAGCAGTTCTTC
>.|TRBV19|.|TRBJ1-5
CASTQDYRGSNQPQHF
TGTGCCAGTACTCAGGACTACCGGGGTTCCAATCAGCCCCAGCATTTT
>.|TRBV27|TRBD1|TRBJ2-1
CASSSGQGVSYNEQFF
TGTGCCAGCAGTTCAGGACAGGGAGTTTCCTACAATGAGCAGTTCTTC